This T cell receptor (beta chain) was observed in a study of T cell repertoires in cytomegalovirus infection. Study conclusions and caveats: Dominating the ex vivo response were HLA-C-restricted CMV-specific TCR beta clonotypes. Frequencies of public TCR beta families were cumulated, and this identified carriers of CMV plus the relevant HLA.

J gave up 12 bases and V 2 bases, and 7 bases lay outside the gene matches. The CDR3 totals 13 residues. The germline V gene has CDR1 SGHTA and CDR2 FQGNSA. TCRdb independently ran MiXCR on the reads; one entry per CDR3 protein. The sample has around 300,000 distinct CDR3 sequences, around 25% seen once; the top ten hold roughly 14%. This clonotype was recorded many times. The antigen remains unidentified. The chain has TRBV7-2 and TRBJ2-1; 7 bases are a match to TRBD2. The sample consisted of PBMCs. The TCR was taken from a human donor in good health (CMV status not recorded). Some clones in this sample may be carry-over from other donors' samples. CDR3 residues: CASSLRREKGQFF. CDR3 DNA sequence: TGTGCCAGCAGCTTACGGCGGGAGAAAGGGCAGTTCTTC.